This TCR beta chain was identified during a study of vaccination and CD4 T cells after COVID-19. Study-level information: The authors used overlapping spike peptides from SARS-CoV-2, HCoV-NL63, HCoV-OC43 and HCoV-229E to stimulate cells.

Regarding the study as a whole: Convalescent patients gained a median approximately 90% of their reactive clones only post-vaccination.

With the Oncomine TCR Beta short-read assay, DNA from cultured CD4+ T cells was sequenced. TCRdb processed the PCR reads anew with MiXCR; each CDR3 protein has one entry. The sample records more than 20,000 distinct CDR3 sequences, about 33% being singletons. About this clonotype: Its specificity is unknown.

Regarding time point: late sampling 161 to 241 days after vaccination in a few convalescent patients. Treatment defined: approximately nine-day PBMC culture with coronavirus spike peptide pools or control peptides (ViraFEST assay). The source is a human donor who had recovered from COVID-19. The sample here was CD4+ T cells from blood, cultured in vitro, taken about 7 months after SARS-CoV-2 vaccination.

CDR3 amino acids: CASSSFEEYEQYF. CDR3 bases: TGTGCCAGCAGTTCATTTGAGGAGTACGAGCAGTACTTC. This rearrangement joins TRBV2 to TRBJ2-7; D is uncertain. V gave up 5 bases and J gave up 4 bases, with 12 bases separating them. This CDR3 has 13 amino acids. Germline CDR1 reads SNHLY; CDR2 reads FYNNEI.